This entry lists 5 T cell receptor beta chains sequenced from one sample in a study of beta chain features in type 1 diabetes. Of the isolated RNA, all was reverse transcribed, and so the sequenced material was expressed TCRB transcripts. The assay was immunoSEQ multiplex PCR, and TCRdb's table has in-frame clones only and misses some. The data contain 680,000 or so clones, 15% to 19% of them singletons. The sequenced material came from naive CD4+ T cells from blood. All receptors come from a man between 18 and 29 years old in good health.

V gene TRBV5-4 combines with J gene TRBJ2-1; D may correspond to TRBD1 or TRBD2 (5 bases each). CDR3 length equals 15 residues. CDR1 SGHNT and CDR2 YYREEE come from the germline V gene (reference sequence). V lost 4 bases to trimming and J lost 10 bases, with 21 bases between them. CDR3: CASSAPVMGVSEQFF. The CDR3 DNA reads as TGTGCCAGCAGCGCCCCGGTCATGGGGGTTAGCGAGCAGTTCTTC. Full variable domain (missing parts from reference TRBV5-4 and TRBJ2-1): ETGVTQSPTHLIKTRGQQVTLRCSSQSGHNTVSWYQQALGQGPQFIFQYYREEENGRGNFPPRFSGLQFPNYSSELNVNALELDDSALYLCASSAPVMGVSEQFFGPGTRLTVL.

V gene TRBV7-3 combines with J gene TRBJ2-2; tentative D call: TRBD1 (6 bases). The CDR3 has 15 residues. Per the germline V gene, CDR1 is SGHTA and CDR2 is FQGTGA. Trimming removed 5 bases at V and 5 bases at J, with 15 bases between. CDR3 loop: CASSTQATGTGELFF. CDR3 DNA: TGTGCCAGCAGCACCCAGGCCACAGGGACCGGGGAGCTGTTTTTT.

This clone has just a few counts. The chain combines TRBV5-4 with TRBJ2-3, with TRBD2 as a possible D gene (6 bases). Per the germline V gene, CDR1 is SGHNT and CDR2 is YYREEE (reference sequence). The CDR3 runs to 15 residues. Trimming took 1 base from V and 4 from J, leaving 13 bases between them. CDR3 coding DNA: TGTGCCAGCAGCTTGTCCGGGGGTGGGTCAGATACGCAGTATTTT. Amino acid sequence: CASSLSGGGSDTQYF.

The chain carries TRBV14 and TRBJ2-7; unclear D gene. CDR3 length: 13 residues. Trimming removed 7 bases at V and 0 bases at J, with 10 bases between. Germline-derived CDR1 and CDR2 are SGHDN and FVKESK. The DNA for the CDR3 is TGTGCCAGCAACCCAGGTTCCTCCTACGAGCAGTACTTC. Amino acid sequence: CASNPGSSYEQYF.

This clone has just a few counts. V gene TRBV21-1 combines with J gene TRBJ1-2. TRBV21-1 is designated a pseudogene. The CDR3 covers 12 residues. The CDR3 nucleotides are TGTGCCAGAAAGCGGGTCTCCTATGGCTACACCTTC. It specifies CARKRVSYGYTF.